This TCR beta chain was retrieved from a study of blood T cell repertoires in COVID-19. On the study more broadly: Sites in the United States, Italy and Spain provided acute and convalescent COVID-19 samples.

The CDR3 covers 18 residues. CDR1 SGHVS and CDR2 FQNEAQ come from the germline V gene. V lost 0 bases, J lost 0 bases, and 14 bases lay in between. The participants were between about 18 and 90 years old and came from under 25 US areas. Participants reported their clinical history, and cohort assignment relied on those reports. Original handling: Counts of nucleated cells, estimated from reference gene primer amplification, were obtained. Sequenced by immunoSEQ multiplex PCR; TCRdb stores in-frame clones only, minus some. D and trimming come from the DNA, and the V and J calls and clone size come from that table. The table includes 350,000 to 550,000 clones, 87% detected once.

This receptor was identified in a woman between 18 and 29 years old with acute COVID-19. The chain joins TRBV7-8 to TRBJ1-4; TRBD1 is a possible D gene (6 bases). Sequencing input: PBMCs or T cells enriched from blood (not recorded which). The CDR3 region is CASSLAHGYRATNEKLFF. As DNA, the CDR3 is TGTGCCAGCAGCTTAGCGCATGGGTACAGGGCAACTAATGAAAAACTGTTTTTT.